A single sample is the source of the 29 T cell receptor beta chains below, sequenced in a study of CD8+CD57+ T cells in acquired aplastic anemia. Researchers used genomic DNA as the template to profile TCR beta VDJ and CDR3. TCRdb re-called the reads through MiXCR, storing one row per CDR3 protein. This table holds 220,000 or so distinct CDR3 sequences, roughly 60% found once. Patients chosen for sequencing had CD8+CD57+ cells that had expanded, as shown by flow cytometry. What was sequenced was sorted CD4+, CD8+, or CD8+CD57+ T cells (not recorded which) from PBMCs. All receptors come from a human donor with aplastic anemia.

This chain connects TRBV19 to TRBJ2-7; TRBD1 or TRBD2 may be the D gene (5 bases each). The germline V and J ends were trimmed by 1 base and 5 bases, with 18 bases remaining between them. Per germline, CDR1 LNHDA and CDR2 SQIVND (reference sequence). The CDR3 has 16 amino acids. The CDR3, as DNA: TGTGCCAGTAGTATAGGAAAAGAGGGGTATGAGAACGAGCAGTACTTC. Its protein product is CASSIGKEGYENEQYF.

V is TRBV19 and J is TRBJ2-5; TRBD1 might be the D (6 bases). CDR3 size: 14 residues. V lost 2 bases to trimming and J lost 3 bases, with 10 bases between them. Germline V gene sequence: CDR1 LNHDA, CDR2 SQIVND (reference sequence). CDR3: CASSITGQKETQYF. CDR3 coding DNA: TGTGCCAGTAGTATAACCGGACAGAAAGAGACCCAGTACTTC.

The V gene is TRBV19, the J gene TRBJ2-7; D not resolved. The V and J ends lost 7 bases and 1 base respectively, with 11 bases between them. Germline V gene lookup returns CDR1 LNHDA and CDR2 SQIVND (reference sequence). This CDR3 contains 13 residues. The CDR3 DNA reads TGTGCCAGTATCGGCGGCGAGTCCTACGAGCAGTACTTC. It codes for CASIGGESYEQYF.

This clonotype was recorded a few times. The genes are TRBV20-1 and TRBJ2-7; 7 nucleotides align to TRBD1. The V gene's germline CDR1 is DFQATT and CDR2 SNEGSKA (reference sequence). With V trimmed by 8 bases and J by 3 bases, 13 bases remained unmatched. The CDR3 covers 14 residues. The CDR3 bases are TGCAGTCCCCTTAGACAGGGCCGAGACTACGAGCAGTACTTC. This codes for CSPLRQGRDYEQYF.

As to this clonotype: Relative to the germline gene, one junction end is altered; a read error may explain this. This chain joins TRBV2 and TRBJ2-2; no clear D. This CDR3 is 12 amino acids long. The germline V gene encodes CDR1 SNHLY and CDR2 FYNNEI. This chain's CDR3 is CAISEGSGELFF. DNA for the CDR3: TGTGCCATCAGTGAAGGGTCCGGGGAGCTGTTTTTT.

CDR3 in amino acids: CSAGTLPDEQFF. CDR3 bases: TGCAGTGCTGGGACATTACCGGATGAGCAGTTCTTC. V and J are TRBV20-1 and TRBJ2-1, with D possibly matching TRBD1 (6 bases). V was clipped by 5 bases and J by 8 bases, with 13 bases between them. Germline-derived CDR1 and CDR2 are DFQATT and SNEGSKA (reference sequence). This CDR3 region has 12 residues.

This chain connects TRBV5-5 to TRBJ2-7; tentatively, D is TRBD2 (6 bases). Trimming cost V 2 bases and J 6 bases, with 9 bases left between them. Germline values: CDR1 SGHKS, CDR2 YYEKEE (reference sequence). This CDR3 is built from 12 residues. In DNA, the CDR3 is TGTGCCAGCAGCTTAGGGCGGGGCGAGCAGTACTTC. This translates into CASSLGRGEQYF. The full variable domain, rest sourced from reference TRBV5-5 and TRBJ2-7, is DAGVTQSPTHLIKTRGQQVTLRCSPISGHKSVSWYQQVLGQGPQFIFQYYEKEERGRGNFPDRFSARQFPNYSSELNVNALLLGDSALYLCASSLGRGEQYFGPGTRLTVT.

V usage is TRBV5-1 and J usage is TRBJ2-7; D may be TRBD1 (5 bases). CDR3 size: 17 residues. Germline V lookup: CDR1 SGHRS, CDR2 YFSETQ. Deletions cut 1 base from V and 0 bases from J, with 17 bases between. This CDR3 is CASSLLPGRTLSYEQYF. The CDR3 region has the DNA TGCGCCAGCAGCTTGTTGCCAGGGCGTACACTCTCCTACGAGCAGTACTTC.

The chain has TRBV19 and TRBJ1-5, with unresolved D. CDR1 and CDR2 (germline): LNHDA, SQIVND (reference sequence). V lost 3 bases and J 5 bases, leaving 8 bases between the germline ends. The CDR3 has 13 amino acids. CDR3 sequence (DNA): TGTGCCAGTAGTATTGGGATCGATCAGCCCCAGCATTTT. It specifies CASSIGIDQPQHF. Together with reference TRBV19 and TRBJ1-5, the CDR3 gives the full variable domain: DGGITQSPKYLFRKEGQNVTLSCEQNLNHDAMYWYRQDPGQGLRLIYYSQIVNDFQKGDIAEGYSVSREKKESFPLTVTSAQKNPTAFYLCASSIGIDQPQHFGDGTRLSIL.

This clonotype was seen just once. The J gene is TRBJ2-7, the V gene TRBV19, with D perhaps matching TRBD1 or TRBD2 (5 bases each). Between the trimmed V and J ends, which lost 3 bases and 2 bases, there was a span of 11 bases. This CDR3 contains 14 residues. Germline CDR1 reads LNHDA; CDR2 reads SQIVND (reference sequence). CDR3 loop: CASSIGDDAYEQYF. In nucleotides, the CDR3 is TGTGCCAGTAGTATTGGGGACGATGCCTACGAGCAGTACTTC.

With respect to this clonotype: A much larger clone lies one base from this, so it may be a read error. The J gene is TRBJ1-4, the V gene TRBV19; 9 positions match TRBD1. The CDR3 runs to 20 residues. Germline CDR1 reads LNHDA; CDR2 reads SQIVND (reference sequence). This CDR3 is CASSPKFRDRAIRTNEKLLF. The CDR3 coding sequence is TGTGCCAGTAGTCCGAAATTCCGGGACAGGGCTATCAGAACTAATGAAAAACTGCTTTTT.

In regard to this clonotype: This may arise from a read error, as a much more abundant clone is one base away. The chain joins TRBV7-8 to TRBJ2-5; D is uncertain. The CDR3 has 17 amino acids. Germline V gives CDR1 SGHVS, CDR2 FQNEAQ. The CDR3 region has the DNA TGTGCCAGCAGCCCGATTTTGGGCGGAATCACACAAGGGACCCAGTACTTC. Its protein is CASSPILGGITQGTQYF.

The chain carries TRBV7-2 and TRBJ2-7; the match to TRBD2 covers 9 bases. Germline assignment: CDR1 SGHTA and CDR2 FQGNSA. V shed 0 bases, J shed 2 bases, and the junction held 8 bases outside the gene matches. The length of the CDR3 is 17 residues. CDR3 protein: CASSLAGGRAVAYEQYF. The CDR3 coding sequence is TGTGCCAGCAGCTTAGCTGGCGGGAGGGCCGTCGCCTACGAGCAGTACTTC. The full variable domain, rest sourced from reference TRBV7-2 and TRBJ2-7, is GAGVSQSPSNKVTEKGKDVELRCDPISGHTALYWYRQSLGQGLEFLIYFQGNSAPDKSGLPSDRFSAERTGGSVSTLTIQRTQQEDSAVYLCASSLAGGRAVAYEQYFGPGTRLTVT.

The rearrangement joins TRBV19 to TRBJ2-3; no clear D. Germline loops: CDR1 LNHDA, CDR2 SQIVND (reference sequence). The ends were cut back, 9 bases at V and 1 base at J, with 17 bases in the middle. The CDR3 length is 15 residues. CDR3 sequence (DNA): TGTGCCAGCAGCTCGACCGGATCGGGCACAGATACGCAGTATTTT. Translated, it gives CASSSTGSGTDTQYF.

The rearrangement joins TRBV14 to TRBJ2-7; D assignment may be TRBD1 or TRBD2 (5 bases each). This CDR3 has 12 residues. Per the germline V gene, CDR1 is SGHDN and CDR2 is FVKESK. V was clipped by 7 bases and J by 6 bases, with 13 bases between them. The CDR3 loop is CASTWGYSEQYF. DNA of the CDR3: TGTGCCAGCACCTGGGGGTACAGCGAGCAGTACTTC.

This sequence joins TRBV5-4 and TRBJ2-3; D call uncertain. Germline CDR1 is SGHNT and CDR2 is YYREEE (reference sequence). CDR3 length equals 13 residues. V shed 3 bases and J shed 0 bases, with 5 bases lying between them. CDR3 region: CASSWLSTDTQYF. The CDR3 coding sequence is TGTGCCAGCAGCTGGCTCAGCACAGATACGCAGTATTTT.

V gene TRBV2 combines with J gene TRBJ1-5; tentatively, D is TRBD1 (5 bases). The CDR3 loop spans 14 amino acids. The germline CDR1 and CDR2 sequences are SNHLY and FYNNEI. Trimming cost V 7 bases and J 2 bases, with 12 bases left between them. CDR3 residues: CASKQGGGNQPQHF. The DNA for the CDR3 is TGTGCCAGCAAGCAGGGCGGGGGCAATCAGCCCCAGCATTTT.

The V gene is TRBV15, the J gene TRBJ2-3; 11 bases line up with TRBD2. Germline V CDR1 and CDR2: LNHNV, YYDKDF (reference sequence). The CDR3 loop spans 17 amino acids. The V gene end was trimmed by 0 bases and the J gene end by 5 bases; junction bases not matched to a gene: 7. The CDR3 here is CATSRDLRLAGLDTQYF. The CDR3 coding sequence is TGTGCCACCAGCAGAGATTTGCGACTAGCGGGGCTAGATACGCAGTATTTT.

The V and J genes are TRBV7-3 and TRBJ1-1; possibly TRBD1 for D (6 bases). CDR1 and CDR2 (germline): SGHTA, FQGTGA. V gave up 2 bases and J gave up 8 bases, with 18 bases separating them. CDR3 size: 15 residues. This chain's CDR3 is CASSLFPYDRSEAFF. In nucleotides, the CDR3 is TGTGCCAGCAGCTTATTCCCCTACGACAGGAGCGAAGCTTTCTTT.

This chain connects TRBV24-1 to TRBJ2-1; D may be TRBD1 (5 bases). CDR1 and CDR2 from the germline V gene are KGHDR and SFDVKD. The CDR3 consists of 15 residues. V lost 1 base to trimming and J lost 7 bases, with 13 bases between them. The DNA for the CDR3 is TGTGCCACCAGTGATTTCCGCAGAAGGGGTAATGAGCAGTTCTTC. It translates to CATSDFRRRGNEQFF.

This clonotype showed up just a few times. V gene TRBV14 combines with J gene TRBJ2-2; 8 nucleotides agree with TRBD2. Losses at the gene ends were 4 bases for V and 2 bases for J; bases not matched to a gene: 12. The germline CDR1 and CDR2 sequences are SGHDN and FVKESK. This CDR3 contains 18 residues. The CDR3 sequence is CASSPARVAGRNTGELFF. Here the CDR3 DNA reads TGTGCCAGCAGCCCCGCCAGAGTAGCGGGACGAAACACCGGGGAGCTGTTTTTT.

This chain joins TRBV19 and TRBJ2-3, with 8 nucleotides matching TRBD2. The V gene end was trimmed by 7 bases and the J gene end by 4 bases; junction bases not matched to a gene: 4. This CDR3 spans 13 amino acids. CDR1 and CDR2 from the germline V gene are LNHDA and SQIVND (reference sequence). The CDR3 DNA reads TGTGCCAGTACGGGGGGGAAGGCAGATACGCAGTATTTT. It is translated as CASTGGKADTQYF.

The CDR3 DNA is TGTGCCACCAGTGTTGGACAAAACCCCCTTGCCGAGCAGTTCTTC. It specifies CATSVGQNPLAEQFF. This chain links TRBV24-1 with TRBJ2-1, with D perhaps TRBD1 (5 bases). The CDR3 is 15 amino acids. The germline V gene encodes CDR1 KGHDR and CDR2 SFDVKD. V was clipped by 5 bases and J by 10 bases, with 20 bases between them.

This clonotype was detected only a few times. The chain is built from TRBV19 and TRBJ1-1; a weak D match, TRBD1 (6 bases). Germline V gene data show CDR1 as LNHDA and CDR2 as SQIVND (reference sequence). Trimming left V 4 bases short and J 4 bases short, with 13 bases between. The CDR3 has 14 residues. CDR3 in amino acids: CASSTKQGSTEAFF. In DNA, the CDR3 is TGTGCCAGTAGTACGAAACAGGGTTCCACTGAAGCTTTCTTT. The variable domain in full, with the rest retrieved from reference TRBV19 and TRBJ1-1, is DGGITQSPKYLFRKEGQNVTLSCEQNLNHDAMYWYRQDPGQGLRLIYYSQIVNDFQKGDIAEGYSVSREKKESFPLTVTSAQKNPTAFYLCASSTKQGSTEAFFGQGTRLTVV.

V is TRBV20-1 and J is TRBJ2-7, with D possibly matching TRBD2 (5 bases). Germline assignment: CDR1 DFQATT and CDR2 SNEGSKA (reference sequence). The CDR3 sequence is 14 residues long. The V and J ends lost 6 bases and 2 bases respectively, with 17 bases between them. The CDR3 bases are TGCAGTGCCCAAACGGGGTTATTCCCCTACGAGCAGTACTTC. It codes for CSAQTGLFPYEQYF.

The chain employs TRBV7-9 and TRBJ1-1; D call uncertain. Between the trimmed V and J ends, which lost 4 bases and 1 base, there was a span of 13 bases. CDR3 length equals 15 residues. Looked up from germline, CDR1 is SEHNR and CDR2 is FQNEAQ (reference sequence). The CDR3 region is CASSSSRGANTEAFF. CDR3 nucleotide sequence: TGTGCCAGCAGCTCCTCACGTGGAGCGAACACTGAAGCTTTCTTT.

V is TRBV20-1 and J is TRBJ2-7, with D unclear. V was trimmed by 0 bases and J by 3 bases, leaving 12 bases between them. Germline CDR1 and CDR2: DFQATT and SNEGSKA (reference sequence). The CDR3 loop spans 14 amino acids. In DNA form, the CDR3 reads TGCAGTGCTAGAGAAGCAGGCACCGACTACGAGCAGTACTTC. Residues: CSAREAGTDYEQYF.

The chain carries TRBV7-2 and TRBJ2-5; D not certain. From germline, CDR1 is SGHTA and CDR2 FQGNSA. This CDR3 contains 14 residues. V lost 4 bases to trimming and J lost 0 bases, with 9 bases between them. The CDR3 region is CASSSTIYQETQYF. The CDR3 bases are TGTGCCAGCAGCTCGACGATCTACCAAGAGACCCAGTACTTC.

Turning to this clonotype: With a much larger clone just one base away, this may be a read error. The chain employs TRBV6-2 or TRBV6-3 and TRBJ2-7; 7 nucleotides match TRBD1. The CDR3 runs to 13 residues. V dropped 5 bases and J dropped 5; count of bases not matched to a gene: 6. The germline V gene has CDR1 MNHEY and CDR2 SVGEGT. DNA of the CDR3: TGTGCCAGCAGTCTGCAGGGGGTCCACGAGCAGTACTTC. Amino acid sequence: CASSLQGVHEQYF.